The 32 T cell receptor beta chains below all came from one sample that was sequenced in a study of Ad26.COV2.S vaccination and SARS-CoV-2 variants. Treatment noted: roughly 18 received Ad26.COV2.S at low or high dose, single or two shots; roughly five received placebo; per-sample allocation not given. Sampling occurred on day 63 after the first vaccine or placebo injection. Assay used: immunoSEQ multiplex PCR; TCRdb lists only in-frame clones, some missing. Among about 500,000 clones listed, about 88% were seen once. This sample comprised peripheral blood, obtained in a trial of Ad26.COV2.S vaccine versus placebo. The source of these receptors is a person aged 18-60 years who received the Ad26.COV2.S COVID-19 vaccine or a placebo.

The genes are TRBV18 and TRBJ1-2; 8 nucleotides align to TRBD1. The germline V gene has CDR1 KGHSH and CDR2 LQKENI. Unmatched junction bases numbered 5, after V lost 2 bases and J lost 0 bases. The CDR3 is 16 residues long. The CDR3 reads CASSPGQGASNYGYTF. The CDR3 DNA is TGTGCCAGCTCACCAGGGCAGGGGGCCTCTAACTATGGCTACACCTTC. Supplemented by reference TRBV18 and TRBJ1-2, the full variable domain reads NAGVMQNPRHLVRRRGQEARLRCSPMKGHSHVYWYRQLPEEGLKFMVYLQKENIIDESGMPKERFSAEFPKEGPSILRIQQVVRGDSAAYFCASSPGQGASNYGYTFGSGTRLTVV.

The chain employs TRBV4-3 and TRBJ2-7; D unresolved. The germline V and J ends were trimmed by 1 base and 2 bases, with 12 bases remaining between them. This CDR3 contains 15 residues. Germline V gene lookup returns CDR1 LGHNA and CDR2 YSLEER. CDR3 in DNA: TGCGCCAGCAGCCAAGTTTGGCAGACCACCTACGAGCAGTACTTC. Amino acid sequence: CASSQVWQTTYEQYF.

This clone was seen a handful of times. Other DNA variants within this sample encode the same CDR3. The V call is TRBV7-9, the J call TRBJ2-1; D is unclear. Germline V lookup: CDR1 SEHNR, CDR2 FQNEAQ (reference sequence). The V and J ends lost 5 bases and 0 bases respectively, with 8 bases between them. The CDR3 is 14 amino acids. This CDR3 is CASSPASSYNEQFF. The CDR3 region has the DNA TGTGCCAGCAGCCCTGCTAGCTCCTACAATGAGCAGTTCTTC.

The chain couples TRBV28 to TRBJ1-2; 9 nucleotides match TRBD1. In germline, CDR1 is MDHEN, CDR2 SYDVKM. This CDR3 is 15 amino acids long. V lost 4 bases to trimming and J lost 8 bases; unmatched junction nucleotides: 11. This chain's CDR3 is CASSSVTGGLLGYTF. Here the CDR3 DNA reads TGTGCCAGCAGTTCCGTGACAGGGGGTTTATTAGGCTACACCTTC.

V is TRBV5-6 and J is TRBJ1-1, with 9 bases identical to TRBD1. Trimming took 0 bases from V and 2 from J; bases not matched to a gene: 11. The CDR3 has 18 amino acids. Germline CDR1 is SGHDT and CDR2 is YYEEEE. The CDR3 DNA follows: TGTGCCAGCAGCTTGGGCAGGGACAGGGTTGGGATCAACACTGAAGCTTTCTTT. It translates to CASSLGRDRVGINTEAFF. Full variable domain (missing parts from reference TRBV5-6 and TRBJ1-1): DAGVTQSPTHLIKTRGQQVTLRCSPKSGHDTVSWYQQALGQGPQFIFQYYEEEERQRGNFPDRFSGHQFPNYSSELNVNALLLGDSALYLCASSLGRDRVGINTEAFFGQGTRLTVV.

As to this clone: This sample includes further DNA sequences coding for the same CDR3. This chain uses TRBV6-2 or TRBV6-3 with TRBJ1-2; D gene ambiguous. The CDR3 extends over 15 amino acids. V was pared by 2 bases and J by 5 bases, with 15 bases between. The germline gives CDR1 MNHEY, CDR2 SVGEGT. The CDR3 bases are TGTGCCAGCAGTTACGCGACCGCGGCCCTTTATGGCTACACCTTC. Protein: CASSYATAALYGYTF.

The chain combines TRBV6-5 with TRBJ1-1, with D possibly being TRBD1 (5 bases). Germline CDR1 is MNHEY and CDR2 is SVGAGI. V was pared by 7 bases and J by 5 bases, with 20 bases between. The length of the CDR3 is 15 residues. The CDR3 here is CASNLGTGVGTEAFF. In DNA, the CDR3 is TGTGCCAGCAACCTAGGGACGGGAGTGGGGACTGAAGCTTTCTTT.

The chain couples TRBV3-1 (or the pseudogene TRBV3-2) to TRBJ2-2; the D gene is possibly TRBD2 (6 bases). V was pared by 0 bases and J by 6 bases, with 11 bases between. Germline-derived CDR1 and CDR2 are LGHDT and YNNKEL (reference sequence). The CDR3 has 15 residues. CDR3: CASSQDWGDSGELFF. CDR3 in DNA: TGTGCCAGCAGCCAAGATTGGGGGGACTCCGGGGAGCTGTTTTTT.

V gene TRBV19 combines with J gene TRBJ1-5; 12 nucleotides align to TRBD1. The CDR3 runs to 13 residues. V gave up 7 bases and J gave up 7 bases; unmatched junction bases: 2. The V gene's germline CDR1 is LNHDA and CDR2 SQIVND (reference sequence). CDR3: CASNGTGGQPQHF. The CDR3 nucleotides read TGTGCCAGTAATGGGACAGGGGGCCAGCCCCAGCATTTT. The whole variable domain, filled in from reference TRBV19 and TRBJ1-5, reads DGGITQSPKYLFRKEGQNVTLSCEQNLNHDAMYWYRQDPGQGLRLIYYSQIVNDFQKGDIAEGYSVSREKKESFPLTVTSAQKNPTAFYLCASNGTGGQPQHFGDGTRLSIL.

V and J are TRBV18 and TRBJ1-1, with D possibly matching TRBD1 (5 bases). Germline V CDR1 and CDR2: KGHSH, LQKENI. V lost 2 bases to trimming and J lost 3 bases, with 16 bases between them. This CDR3 is built from 16 residues. CDR3 in DNA: TGTGCCAGCTCACCAAGTCTTGGTGACAGCTACACTGAAGCTTTCTTT. Translated: CASSPSLGDSYTEAFF. The whole variable domain, filled in from reference TRBV18 and TRBJ1-1, reads NAGVMQNPRHLVRRRGQEARLRCSPMKGHSHVYWYRQLPEEGLKFMVYLQKENIIDESGMPKERFSAEFPKEGPSILRIQQVVRGDSAAYFCASSPSLGDSYTEAFFGQGTRLTVV.

This chain uses TRBV7-2 with TRBJ2-7; 8 nucleotides match TRBD2. This CDR3 contains 16 residues. V was pared by 5 bases and J by 0 bases, with 9 bases of the junction left unmatched. Germline CDR1 reads SGHTA; CDR2 reads FQGNSA. The CDR3 DNA is TGTGCCAGCAGCCCCCGAGGCGGGGGGTTCTCCTACGAGCAGTACTTC. This gives the protein CASSPRGGGFSYEQYF.

Regarding this clone: At the DNA level, this CDR3 is encoded by other sequences in the same sample as well. The chain employs TRBV6-1 and TRBJ1-2, with D hard to call. Germline-derived CDR1 and CDR2 are MNHNS and SASEGT. This CDR3 is 13 amino acids long. V was shortened by 0 bases and J by 5 bases, with 7 bases between the two germline ends. DNA for the CDR3: TGTGCCAGCAGTGAAGCTAGAGGGTATGGCTACACCTTC. It translates to CASSEARGYGYTF.

This sequence joins TRBV4-3 and TRBJ2-2, with TRBD1 matching 9 bases. The CDR3 is made up of 16 amino acids. V dropped 3 bases and J dropped 7; count of bases not matched to a gene: 9. Germline values: CDR1 LGHNA, CDR2 YSLEER. In DNA, the CDR3 is TGCGCCAGCAGCCATGCCGCCGGGACAGGGTTCGGGGAGCTGTTTTTT. Translated, it gives CASSHAAGTGFGELFF.

The chain recombines TRBV19 with TRBJ2-1; possibly TRBD2 for D (5 bases). CDR3 length equals 13 residues. Germline CDR1 LNHDA, CDR2 SQIVND (reference sequence). V lost 5 bases and J 10 bases, leaving 15 bases between the germline ends. For the CDR3, the DNA is TGTGCCAGTAGTCCCTTTGGGGAGCGGGAGCAGTTCTTC. It codes for CASSPFGEREQFF.

V and J are TRBV6-5 and TRBJ2-5; perhaps TRBD1 as D (5 bases). Germline V gives CDR1 MNHEY, CDR2 SVGAGI. This CDR3 is built from 15 residues. The V end was cut by 6 bases, the J end by 5 bases, with 19 bases between. The CDR3 nucleotides read TGTGCCAGCAGCGTAGTGGGAAGGGGTTCGGAGACCCAGTACTTC. Its translation: CASSVVGRGSETQYF.

The CDR3 protein is CASSRTATGNYGYTF. CDR3 nucleotides: TGTGCCAGCAGTCGAACTGCGACAGGGAACTATGGCTACACCTTC. The V and J genes are TRBV28 and TRBJ1-2; 7 positions agree with TRBD1. The CDR3 has 15 amino acids. Germline CDR1 reads MDHEN; CDR2 reads SYDVKM. The V gene end was trimmed by 5 bases and the J gene end by 2 bases; junction bases not matched to a gene: 8.

The DNA of the CDR3 is TGTGCCAGCAGTGAGCAGGGTGGGGAAAAACTGTTTTTT. Translating gives CASSEQGGEKLFF. The gene calls are TRBV25-1 and TRBJ1-4; tentatively, D is TRBD1 (5 bases). In germline, CDR1 is MGHDK, CDR2 SYGVNS. This CDR3 contains 13 residues. Trimming left V 3 bases short and J 8 bases short, with 10 bases between.

This clone appeared a single time. The chain joins TRBV3-1 (or the pseudogene TRBV3-2) to TRBJ1-2, with D possibly being TRBD1 (5 bases). With 1 base removed from V and 8 bases from J, the gap between germline ends came to 11 bases. Germline CDR1 is LGHDT and CDR2 is YNNKEL (reference sequence). The CDR3 contains 13 residues. The CDR3, as DNA: TGTGCCAGCAGCCAAGCTCGGACACCCGGCTACACCTTC. Its translation: CASSQARTPGYTF.

This chain uses TRBV18 with TRBJ2-2; D possibly corresponds to TRBD2 (6 bases). Germline V gene sequence: CDR1 KGHSH, CDR2 LQKENI. The CDR3 is 14 residues long. Trimming pared 2 bases from V and 3 bases from J, leaving 7 bases between. CDR3 residues: CASSPSGHTGELFF. The CDR3 nucleotides are TGTGCCAGCTCACCAAGCGGGCACACCGGGGAGCTGTTTTTT. Full variable domain (rest looked up from reference TRBV18 and TRBJ2-2): NAGVMQNPRHLVRRRGQEARLRCSPMKGHSHVYWYRQLPEEGLKFMVYLQKENIIDESGMPKERFSAEFPKEGPSILRIQQVVRGDSAAYFCASSPSGHTGELFFGEGSRLTVL.

The rearrangement uses TRBV4-1 and TRBJ1-4; TRBD1 agrees at 8 bases. The germline CDR1 and CDR2 sequences are MGHRA and YSYEKL. V gave up 0 bases and J gave up 8 bases; unmatched junction bases: 8. The CDR3 is 16 residues long. The CDR3 DNA reads as TGCGCCAGCAGCCAAGATTCCGGACAGGGTTGGGAAAAACTGTTTTTT. Translated, it gives CASSQDSGQGWEKLFF.

J is TRBJ2-7 and V is TRBV7-2; D is possibly TRBD1 (6 bases). Germline CDR1 is SGHTA and CDR2 is FQGNSA. V was trimmed by 5 bases and J by 0 bases, leaving 11 bases between them. CDR3 length: 14 residues. The CDR3 here is CASSETGASYEQYF. The CDR3 DNA reads TGTGCCAGCAGCGAGACAGGCGCCTCCTACGAGCAGTACTTC.

The table lists this clone with a count of one. The rearrangement links TRBV11-3 to TRBJ2-5; D is possibly TRBD1 or TRBD2 (5 bases each). Between the trimmed V and J ends, which lost 1 base and 4 bases, there was a span of 13 bases. Per the germline V gene, CDR1 is SGHNT and CDR2 is YENEEA. The CDR3 is 15 residues long. The CDR3 region has the DNA TGTGCCAGCAGCTTAGGGGACGGAGCGACAGAGACCCAGTACTTC. Residues: CASSLGDGATETQYF.

This chain connects TRBV13 to TRBJ2-7; D ambiguous. The CDR3 contains 13 residues. Germline loops: CDR1 PRHDT, CDR2 FYEKMQ (reference sequence). V was pared by 2 bases and J by 6 bases, with 11 bases between. The DNA for the CDR3 is TGTGCCAGCAGCTTAAGAGCCTCCGGCGAGCAGTACTTC. Amino acid sequence: CASSLRASGEQYF.

This clone appeared a few times. The chain recombines TRBV5-4 with TRBJ1-2; D gene unclear. The germline V and J ends were trimmed by 2 bases and 2 bases, with 22 bases remaining between them. Germline values: CDR1 SGHNT, CDR2 YYREEE (reference sequence). The CDR3 is 18 amino acids. The CDR3 DNA reads as TGTGCCAGCAGCTTCATCCGTCAGGATCCGACCCGAAACTATGGCTACACCTTC. This codes for CASSFIRQDPTRNYGYTF.

The V gene is TRBV18, the J gene TRBJ1-1; 7 nucleotides align to TRBD1. V shed 3 bases, J shed 5 bases, and the junction held 9 bases outside the gene matches. The germline CDR1 and CDR2 sequences are KGHSH and LQKENI. The CDR3 spans 15 residues. CDR3 in DNA: TGTGCCAGCTCACCGATGGAAGCACAGGGGACTGAAGCTTTCTTT. Encoded protein: CASSPMEAQGTEAFF.

The CDR3: CASSPTNPGTDTQYF. The CDR3 bases are TGTGCCAGCTCCCCCACTAATCCCGGAACAGATACGCAGTATTTT. This chain uses TRBV18 with TRBJ2-3; D unresolved. Germline values: CDR1 KGHSH, CDR2 LQKENI. Trimming took 6 bases from V and 3 from J, leaving 16 bases between them. This CDR3 is built from 15 residues.

This chain joins TRBV7-9 and TRBJ1-4; 7 bases match TRBD1. The germline gives CDR1 SEHNR, CDR2 FQNEAQ (reference sequence). This CDR3 comprises 15 residues. V dropped 5 bases and J dropped 7; count of bases not matched to a gene: 10. In nucleotides, the CDR3 is TGTGCCAGCAGCCCCCTTAGGAGGGGGCCTGAAAAACTGTTTTTT. Residues: CASSPLRRGPEKLFF.

A single count supports this clone. The genes are TRBV6-5 and TRBJ1-1; 7 nucleotides align to TRBD1. The CDR3 consists of 14 residues. V was clipped by 1 base and J by 5 bases; unmatched bases: 4. The germline V gene encodes CDR1 MNHEY and CDR2 SVGAGI. The CDR3 sequence is CASSYWQGVTEAFF. The CDR3 DNA follows: TGTGCCAGCAGTTACTGGCAGGGGGTTACTGAAGCTTTCTTT.

J is TRBJ2-7 and V is TRBV6-2 or TRBV6-3, with 9 bases matching TRBD1. The junction had 12 bases not matched to a gene; V was cut back by 4 bases and J by 5 bases. The CDR3 totals 16 residues. Per the germline V gene, CDR1 is MNHEY and CDR2 is SVGEGT. CDR3 loop: CASSFRKDRGVNEQYF. CDR3 sequence (DNA): TGTGCCAGCAGTTTCCGCAAGGACAGGGGTGTCAACGAGCAGTACTTC.

The J gene is TRBJ2-3, the V gene TRBV24-1, with D unclear. The CDR3 has 13 amino acids. V lost 4 bases and J lost 6, with 10 bases in between. The germline V gene encodes CDR1 KGHDR and CDR2 SFDVKD. CDR3 sequence (DNA): TGTGCCACCAGTGACGCCTCTGTGGATACGCAGTATTTT. Encoded protein: CATSDASVDTQYF.

The chain uses TRBV9 and TRBJ1-4; D gene ambiguous. The CDR3 has 14 amino acids. Trimming pared 0 bases from V and 0 bases from J, leaving 3 bases between. CDR1 is SGDLS, CDR2 YYNGEE, per germline. CDR3 bases: TGTGCCAGCAGCGTAGAAGCAACTAATGAAAAACTGTTTTTT. Amino acid sequence: CASSVEATNEKLFF.

The gene calls are TRBV5-1 and TRBJ1-2, with D possibly being TRBD1 (6 bases). Germline CDR1 is SGHRS and CDR2 is YFSETQ. The CDR3 contains 14 residues. Trimming took 0 bases from V and 4 from J, leaving 10 bases between them. The CDR3 protein is CASSLEDSLYGYTF. The CDR3, as DNA: TGCGCCAGCAGCTTGGAGGACAGCCTCTATGGCTACACCTTC.